Following are 25 T cell receptor beta chains from one sample sequenced in a study of naive and memory T cell subsets. The beta constant-region primer was an equimolar mix of two oligonucleotides covering TRBC1 and TRBC2. The ligated cDNA underwent four PCR rounds using SP2 and nested alpha and beta constant-region primers. TCRdb reanalysed the UMI-ligation and nested PCR reads using MiXCR and keeps one entry per CDR3 protein. The sample carries about 23,000 distinct CDR3 sequences, 7% to 9% recorded once. What was sequenced was central memory CD8+ T cells from blood. The receptors here all came from a human donor in good health.

The table lists this clonotype with a few counts. This chain joins TRBV11-1 and TRBJ2-7, with TRBD1 as a possible D gene (5 bases). V lost 5 bases to trimming and J lost 2 bases, with 19 bases between them. Germline lookup yields CDR1 SGHAT and CDR2 FQDESV (reference sequence). The CDR3 is 16 amino acids. The CDR3 loop reads CASSPAPRKGTYEQYF. The CDR3 bases are TGTGCCAGCAGCCCCGCGCCGAGAAAGGGGACCTACGAGCAGTACTTC.

In its sample, this clonotype was seen a few times. CDR3 sequence reads: CASSLADRYTEAFF. In DNA form, the CDR3 reads TGTGCCAGCAGTTTGGCCGACCGATACACTGAAGCTTTCTTT. The chain combines TRBV28 with TRBJ1-1; D gene ambiguous. Trimming left V 3 bases short and J 3 bases short, with 11 bases between. CDR1 is MDHEN, CDR2 SYDVKM, per germline. The CDR3 covers 14 residues.

At least ten counts were recorded for this clonotype. This chain uses TRBV5-6 with TRBJ2-1; D not certain. Trimming left V 1 base short and J 5 bases short, with 10 bases between. CDR3 length: 14 residues. The germline CDR1 and CDR2 sequences are SGHDT and YYEEEE. The CDR3 spells CASSLYWANNEQFF. The CDR3 DNA is TGTGCCAGCAGCTTGTATTGGGCAAACAATGAGCAGTTCTTC.

This clonotype has just one count. This chain links TRBV6-5 with TRBJ2-1; 12 nucleotides line up with TRBD2. This CDR3 is built from 18 residues. Germline assignment: CDR1 MNHEY and CDR2 SVGAGI. V was clipped by 0 bases and J by 1 base; unmatched bases: 4. CDR3 region: CASSYSATSGRSYNEQFF. CDR3 DNA: TGTGCCAGCAGTTACTCGGCGACTAGCGGGAGATCCTACAATGAGCAGTTCTTC.

The chain employs TRBV7-9 and TRBJ2-1, with 7 nucleotides matching TRBD1. V dropped 5 bases and J dropped 9; count of bases not matched to a gene: 7. CDR3 length equals 13 residues. The germline gives CDR1 SEHNR, CDR2 FQNEAQ (reference sequence). This chain's CDR3 is CASSADRAGEQFF. The DNA of the CDR3 is TGTGCCAGCAGCGCAGACAGGGCGGGTGAGCAGTTCTTC.

This clonotype appeared many times. The chain uses TRBV27 and TRBJ2-2; a possible D gene is TRBD2 (5 bases). Trimming stripped 2 bases from V and 7 bases from J, with 11 bases between. Germline V lookup: CDR1 MNHEY, CDR2 SMNVEV (reference sequence). The CDR3 runs 14 residues. CDR3 coding DNA: TGTGCCAGCAGTTTACCTAGCCTAGTCGGGGAGCTGTTTTTT. Translating it yields CASSLPSLVGELFF.

This sequence joins TRBV20-1 and TRBJ2-5; 10 nucleotides agree with TRBD1. The CDR3 is 17 amino acids. From germline, CDR1 is DFQATT and CDR2 SNEGSKA (reference sequence). With 3 bases clipped from V and 1 base from J, the junction kept 11 bases outside the gene matches. This CDR3 is CSARTGGRAGPQETQYF. The DNA of the CDR3 is TGCAGTGCTAGGACAGGGGGCCGCGCAGGGCCCCAAGAGACCCAGTACTTC.

The rearrangement links TRBV6-2 or TRBV6-3 to TRBJ1-2; D ambiguous. Looked up from germline, CDR1 is MNHEY and CDR2 is SVGEGT. Deletions cut 6 bases from V and 6 bases from J, with 11 bases between. The CDR3 extends over 12 amino acids. For the CDR3, the DNA is TGTGCCAGCAGCCCCGGACCCCATGGCTACACCTTC. Translating it yields CASSPGPHGYTF.

The chain has TRBV30 and TRBJ2-1; 9 bases line up with TRBD1. CDR3 length: 13 residues. Germline V gene data show CDR1 as GTSNPN and CDR2 as SVGIG (reference sequence). V gave up 5 bases and J gave up 8 bases; unmatched junction bases: 7. The CDR3 spells CAWDPDRGHEQFF. The DNA of the CDR3 is TGTGCCTGGGATCCGGACAGGGGACATGAGCAGTTCTTC.

The chain is built from TRBV4-3 and TRBJ2-7; no clear D gene. V was shortened by 0 bases and J by 5 bases, with 11 bases between the two germline ends. The CDR3 contains 14 residues. Germline-derived CDR1 and CDR2 are LGHNA and YSLEER. The CDR3 here is CASSQDYQVDEQYF. In nucleotides, the CDR3 is TGCGCCAGCAGCCAAGATTATCAGGTCGACGAGCAGTACTTC.

This clonotype came up many times. The chain links TRBV29-1 to TRBJ2-5, with D perhaps matching TRBD1 or TRBD2 (6 bases each). CDR1 and CDR2 (germline): SQVTM, ANQGSEA. The V and J ends lost 0 bases and 7 bases respectively, with 18 bases between them. The CDR3 length is 15 residues. In DNA form, the CDR3 reads TGCAGCGTTGAAGATGATAGTAGGGGGGTCGGGACCCAGTACTTC. Its protein is CSVEDDSRGVGTQYF.

The chain uses TRBV30 and TRBJ2-7; tentatively, D is TRBD1 (5 bases). The V end lost 5 bases, the J end lost 4 bases, and 9 bases lay between the germline ends. There are 11 residues in the CDR3. Germline V gene data show CDR1 as GTSNPN and CDR2 as SVGIG (reference sequence). This CDR3 is CAWLQGYEQYF. The CDR3 coding sequence is TGTGCCTGGCTTCAGGGTTACGAGCAGTACTTC.

This clonotype was found a few times. This sequence joins TRBV6-6 and TRBJ1-2, with a weak D call TRBD1 (5 bases). The CDR3 has 13 amino acids. Germline lookup yields CDR1 MNHNY and CDR2 SVGAGI (reference sequence). V lost 3 bases to trimming and J lost 2 bases, with 7 bases between them. The CDR3 DNA sequence: TGTGCCAGCAGTTATGGGGGGAACTATGGCTACACCTTC. Translated, it gives CASSYGGNYGYTF.

This clonotype was recorded a few times. CDR3 residues: CASSLFRDSDSPLHF. The CDR3 region has the DNA TGTGCCAGCAGTTTATTCCGGGACAGTGATTCACCCCTCCACTTT. The chain links TRBV28 to TRBJ1-6; 7 nucleotides agree with TRBD1. J was trimmed by 8 bases and V by 1 base; bases with no gene match: 5. The CDR3 is made up of 15 amino acids. Germline values: CDR1 MDHEN, CDR2 SYDVKM.

The CDR3 protein is CASSSSDIYNEQFF. CDR3 DNA sequence: TGTGCCAGCAGTTCCTCGGACATCTACAATGAGCAGTTCTTC. The genes are TRBV12-3 or TRBV12-4 and TRBJ2-1, with D possibly being TRBD1 (5 bases). V gave up 4 bases and J gave up 3 bases, with 10 bases separating them. The CDR3 loop spans 14 amino acids.

This clonotype appeared many times. The rearrangement uses TRBV25-1 and TRBJ2-7; TRBD2 agrees at 8 bases. V gave up 6 bases and J gave up 2 bases; unmatched junction bases: 9. Germline lookup yields CDR1 MGHDK and CDR2 SYGVNS. The CDR3 loop spans 15 amino acids. The CDR3 nucleotides read TGTGCCAGCAGCGCTGCGGGAGGCAACCCCTACGAGCAGTACTTC. This gives the protein CASSAAGGNPYEQYF.

In this sample, this clonotype turned up many times. This chain uses TRBV7-8 with TRBJ2-7, with 7 bases identical to TRBD1. The J segment lost 5 bases and the V segment lost 5 bases, leaving 12 bases of the junction unmatched. The CDR3 loop spans 15 amino acids. Germline V CDR1 and CDR2: SGHVS, FQNEAQ. The DNA for the CDR3 is TGTGCCAGCAGCAACAGACAGGGATCTTTCCACGAGCAGTACTTC. This gives the protein CASSNRQGSFHEQYF.

This clonotype was observed at least ten times. The chain is built from TRBV6-4 and TRBJ2-3; 10 nucleotides align to TRBD2. The V and J ends lost 5 bases and 0 bases, in that order; junction bases with no gene match: 2. The CDR3 totals 15 residues. Germline CDR1 and CDR2: MRHNA and SNTAGT. Written as DNA, the CDR3 is TGTGCCAGCAGTCGGACTAGCGGAAGCACAGATACGCAGTATTTT. This sequence encodes CASSRTSGSTDTQYF.

This clonotype was observed a few times. The genes are TRBV27 and TRBJ2-7; D may correspond to TRBD1 or TRBD2 (5 bases each). CDR3 length: 13 residues. V shed 5 bases and J shed 6 bases, with 14 bases lying between them. Germline values: CDR1 MNHEY, CDR2 SMNVEV (reference sequence). The CDR3 reads CASSHAGGREQYF. In DNA form, the CDR3 reads TGTGCCAGCAGTCACGCTGGGGGACGCGAGCAGTACTTC.

The chain is built from TRBV25-1 and TRBJ2-3; D possibly matches TRBD1 or TRBD2 (5 bases each). V lost 2 bases, J lost 3 bases, and 12 bases lay in between. Germline V gene data show CDR1 as MGHDK and CDR2 as SYGVNS. This CDR3 region has 15 residues. The CDR3: CASSEARDQTDTQYF. The DNA for the CDR3 is TGTGCCAGCAGTGAAGCCCGGGACCAAACAGATACGCAGTATTTT. Supplemented by reference TRBV25-1 and TRBJ2-3, the full variable domain reads EADIYQTPRYLVIGTGKKITLECSQTMGHDKMYWYQQDPGMELHLIHYSYGVNSTEKGDLSSESTVSRIRTEHFPLTLESARPSHTSQYLCASSEARDQTDTQYFGPGTRLTVL.

The CDR3 coding sequence is TGCAGTGCTAGAGACCCTTCCAAGGGAGACTATGGCTACACCTTC. Encoded protein: CSARDPSKGDYGYTF. J is TRBJ1-2 and V is TRBV20-1; D gene ambiguous. The CDR3 consists of 15 residues. The germline V and J ends were trimmed by 0 bases and 3 bases, with 14 bases remaining between them. Germline CDR1 reads DFQATT; CDR2 reads SNEGSKA (reference sequence).

The table lists this clonotype with many counts. The V gene is TRBV12-3 or TRBV12-4, the J gene TRBJ1-1; D not resolved. V was clipped by 5 bases and J by 6 bases, with 7 bases between them. The CDR3 loop spans 11 amino acids. As DNA, the CDR3 is TGTGCCAGCAGTCTCTCCGCTGAAGCTTTCTTT. It codes for CASSLSAEAFF.

The table lists this clonotype with a few counts. This chain connects TRBV28 to TRBJ1-3, with a tentative D call TRBD1 (5 bases). Trimming removed 3 bases from V and 1 base from J, with 7 bases in between. The CDR3 runs 14 residues. Germline values: CDR1 MDHEN, CDR2 SYDVKM. CDR3 DNA sequence: TGTGCCAGCAGTTTCTCAGGGTCTGGAAACACCATATATTTT. It specifies CASSFSGSGNTIYF.

At least ten counts were recorded for this clonotype. The chain employs TRBV4-1 and TRBJ2-1; no reliable D call. Trimming removed 0 bases at V and 4 bases at J, with 13 bases between. Germline V gene sequence: CDR1 MGHRA, CDR2 YSYEKL. CDR3 length: 16 residues. This CDR3 is CASSQDLGNQYNEQFF. The DNA for the CDR3 is TGCGCCAGCAGCCAAGATCTCGGAAATCAGTACAATGAGCAGTTCTTC.

This clonotype was recorded at least ten times. V usage is TRBV6-2 or TRBV6-3 and J usage is TRBJ1-1; tentatively, D is TRBD1 (5 bases). The CDR3 loop spans 14 amino acids. V was clipped by 5 bases and J by 4 bases, with 14 bases between them. The germline CDR1 and CDR2 sequences are MNHEY and SVGEGT. The CDR3 sequence: CASSRSGEGTEAFF. In nucleotides, the CDR3 is TGTGCCAGCAGTCGCTCGGGGGAAGGCACTGAAGCTTTCTTT.